This T cell receptor beta chain originates from a study of shared clonotypes between healthy human individuals. Study details: Three plates each covered CD4 naive and memory; CD8 naive two, CD8 memory one.

Sequenced by immunoSEQ multiplex PCR; TCRdb stores in-frame clones only, minus some. This sample has some 200,000 clones; approximately 70% occur once, and the top ten carry roughly 10%. The germline V and J ends were trimmed by 4 bases and 6 bases, with 16 bases remaining between them. CDR3 length equals 14 residues. Germline lookup yields CDR1 SGHRS and CDR2 YFSETQ. The receptor was isolated from a man younger than 40 in good health. The chain carries TRBV5-1 and TRBJ1-2; D is possibly TRBD1 (6 bases). The sample comprised memory CD4+ T cells sorted from blood. The sample's subset: CD45RA-negative fraction. The CDR3 is CASSLGQPIDGYTF. DNA of the CDR3: TGCGCCAGCAGCCTCGGACAGCCTATCGATGGCTACACCTTC.